Listed below are T cell receptor beta chains from one sample, sequenced in a study of blood T cell repertoires in COVID-19. TCRdb keeps only in-frame clones here, not all; method: immunoSEQ multiplex PCR. The sample lists 150,000 to 200,000 clones; 89% were seen once. The source material was peripheral blood. Receptors originate from a man younger than 35 who had recovered from COVID-19. Both conserved end residues are part of each CDR3. The D gene is left open where the match is weak.

TRBV10-3	TRBJ2-7	-	CAISETRYEQYF
TRBV9	TRBJ2-7	-	CASSSGYSHLLSEQYF
TRBV5-4	TRBJ2-7	-	CASSPNRGEQYF
TRBV6-4	TRBJ2-7	TRBD2	CASRIGTSGREQYF
TRBV7-2	TRBJ1-5	-	CASSSGKYSNQPQHF
TRBV7-2	TRBJ1-6	-	CASSPNEYSPLHF
TRBV7-6	TRBJ2-7	-	CASSLAEGLSYEQYF
TRBV3-1/TRBV3-2	TRBJ2-2	-	CASSLSGNTGELFF
TRBV6-5	TRBJ1-4	-	CATYNEKLFF
TRBV30	TRBJ1-1	TRBD1	CAWRTTGGAGTEAFF
TRBV2	TRBJ2-7	-	CASNRAYEQYF
TRBV29-1	TRBJ2-2	TRBD1	CSVAGTANTGELFF
TRBV9	TRBJ2-1	TRBD2	CASSVGLAVSSYNEQFF
TRBV11-2	TRBJ2-1	-	CASSSFSSYNEQFF
TRBV9	TRBJ2-5	-	CASSVGAQKETQYF
TRBV4-1	TRBJ1-2	TRBD1	CASSQAVTGANYGYTF
TRBV7-9	TRBJ1-1	TRBD1	CASSFDRGTEAFF
TRBV5-6	TRBJ1-1	-	CASSLLQGMNTEAFF
TRBV9	TRBJ2-5	TRBD2	CASSSLGLAAETQYF
TRBV4-3	TRBJ1-2	TRBD1	CASSPDRAHSYGYTF
TRBV6-5	TRBJ1-6	TRBD1	CASSPLGQGDSLHF
TRBV19	TRBJ1-5	-	CASSIEAGSNQPQHF
TRBV7-8	TRBJ2-1	-	CASSSRLSGSSYNEQFF
TRBV7-2	TRBJ1-5	-	CASSPGYNQPQHF
TRBV5-1	TRBJ1-1	TRBD1	CASSFPGGRVTEAFF
TRBV29-1	TRBJ1-6	-	CSVRDKAGSPLHF
TRBV2	TRBJ1-1	-	CAVEETNTEAFF
TRBV7-2	TRBJ2-7	-	CASSLEYRAAYEQYF
TRBV11-2	TRBJ2-3	TRBD1	CASSPQVNRGLTQYF
TRBV5-4	TRBJ1-2	-	CASRLGQASYGYTF
TRBV19	TRBJ2-5	TRBD1	CASSIPSTGQGPPGRETQYF